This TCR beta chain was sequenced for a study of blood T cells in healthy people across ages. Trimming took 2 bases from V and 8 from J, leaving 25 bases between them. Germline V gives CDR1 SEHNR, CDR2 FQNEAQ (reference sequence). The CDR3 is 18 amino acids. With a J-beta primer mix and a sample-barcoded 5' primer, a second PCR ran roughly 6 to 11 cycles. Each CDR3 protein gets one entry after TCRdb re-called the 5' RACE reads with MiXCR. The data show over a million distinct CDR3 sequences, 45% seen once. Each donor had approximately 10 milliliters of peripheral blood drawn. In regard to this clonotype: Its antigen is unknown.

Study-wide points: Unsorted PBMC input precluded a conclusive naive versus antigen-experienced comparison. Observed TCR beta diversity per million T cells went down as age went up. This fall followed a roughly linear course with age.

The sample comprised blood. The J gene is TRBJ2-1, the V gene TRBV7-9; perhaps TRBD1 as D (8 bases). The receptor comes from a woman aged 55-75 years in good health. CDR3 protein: CASSLRTGQRGRAYEQFF. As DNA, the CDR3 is TGTGCCAGCAGCTTAAGGACAGGGCAGCGGGGTCGAGCATATGAGCAGTTCTTC. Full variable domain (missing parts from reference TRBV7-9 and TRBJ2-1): DTGVSQNPRHKITKRGQNVTFRCDPISEHNRLYWYRQTLGQGPEFLTYFQNEAQLEKSRLLSDRFSAERPKGSFSTLEIQRTEQGDSAMYLCASSLRTGQRGRAYEQFFGPGTRLTVL.